A single sample is the source of the 27 T cell receptor beta chains below, sequenced in a study of shared clonotypes between healthy human individuals. Profiling relied on immunoSEQ multiplex PCR, and the TCRdb table lists in-frame clones only, not all of them. The sample has around 2,000,000 clones; around 95% are singletons. The sample was naive CD4+ T cells sorted from blood. The sample's subset: CD45RA+ positively selected. The source of these receptors is a man aged 18 to 29 in good health.

V is TRBV2 and J is TRBJ2-1, with D unclear. CDR1 is SNHLY and CDR2 is FYNNEI in the germline V gene. The CDR3 spans 16 residues. Trimming removed 1 base from V and 4 bases from J, with 14 bases in between. CDR3 coding DNA: TGTGCCAGCAGTGAAGTGGCTACGTGGCCATACAATGAGCAGTTCTTC. Its protein product is CASSEVATWPYNEQFF.

The gene calls are TRBV6-5 and TRBJ1-5; TRBD1 is a possible D gene (5 bases). V was trimmed by 7 bases and J by 0 bases, leaving 13 bases between them. Germline V CDR1 and CDR2: MNHEY, SVGAGI. There are 15 residues in the CDR3. For the CDR3, the DNA is TGTGCCAGCAAGTTCAGGGACTATAGCAATCAGCCCCAGCATTTT. Residues: CASKFRDYSNQPQHF.

V gene TRBV18 combines with J gene TRBJ1-6, with no clear D. Germline assignment: CDR1 KGHSH and CDR2 LQKENI. Trimming removed 2 bases at V and 9 bases at J, with 11 bases between. The CDR3 consists of 14 residues. This CDR3 reads CASSPLAEGSPLHF. The CDR3 region has the DNA TGTGCCAGCTCACCATTGGCCGAGGGTTCACCCCTCCACTTT.

This chain uses TRBV5-1 with TRBJ2-2; no firm D call. The germline gives CDR1 SGHRS, CDR2 YFSETQ. This CDR3 is 16 amino acids long. V was cut by 4 bases and J by 0 bases, with 13 bases left in between. CDR3 coding DNA: TGCGCCAGCAGCCCGCCCTCACAGTCGAACACCGGGGAGCTGTTTTTT. Translated: CASSPPSQSNTGELFF.

The V call is TRBV30, the J call TRBJ2-7; D is ambiguous. Trimming left V 0 bases short and J 5 bases short, with 11 bases between. The CDR3 contains 13 residues. Germline CDR1 and CDR2: GTSNPN and SVGIG (reference sequence). CDR3 region: CAWSVSHADEQYF. DNA of the CDR3: TGTGCCTGGAGTGTATCTCACGCGGACGAGCAGTACTTC.

The chain employs TRBV2 and TRBJ1-1; no definite D call. This CDR3 comprises 14 residues. From germline, CDR1 is SNHLY and CDR2 FYNNEI. V was shortened by 5 bases and J by 1 base, with 11 bases between the two germline ends. CDR3 nucleotides: TGTGCCAGCAGTAGAGAGCGTACGAACACTGAAGCTTTCTTT. Protein: CASSRERTNTEAFF.

The rearrangement links TRBV30 to TRBJ1-4, with D hard to call. Germline CDR1 reads GTSNPN; CDR2 reads SVGIG (reference sequence). Trimming shortened V by 5 bases and J by 6 bases, and 13 bases separated the two germline ends. This CDR3 is 13 amino acids long. The CDR3 loop reads CAWARGADEKLFF. The CDR3 DNA sequence: TGTGCCTGGGCTCGGGGTGCAGATGAAAAACTGTTTTTT.

The V and J genes are TRBV11-1 and TRBJ1-6, with unresolved D. V shed 1 base and J shed 9 bases, with 7 bases lying between them. Germline loops: CDR1 SGHAT, CDR2 FQDESV (reference sequence). This CDR3 spans 13 amino acids. The CDR3 region is CASSLGTISPLHF. CDR3 sequence (DNA): TGTGCCAGCAGCTTAGGAACGATTTCACCCCTCCACTTT.

This clone has only one observation. V is TRBV18 and J is TRBJ2-7; D gene uncertain. There are 15 residues in the CDR3. Trimming cost V 0 bases and J 2 bases, with 11 bases left between them. Germline V gene sequence: CDR1 KGHSH, CDR2 LQKENI. CDR3 nucleotides: TGTGCCAGCTCACCACCGGTCGGCGCCACCTACGAGCAGTACTTC. Protein: CASSPPVGATYEQYF.

The chain couples TRBV28 to TRBJ2-6; 8 bases align to TRBD1. From germline, CDR1 is MDHEN and CDR2 SYDVKM. This CDR3 has 18 amino acids. The V and J ends lost 5 bases and 1 base, in that order; junction bases with no gene match: 10. This chain's CDR3 is CASSLGGRGQSGANVLTF. As DNA, the CDR3 is TGTGCCAGCAGTCTGGGAGGCAGGGGGCAATCTGGGGCCAACGTCCTGACTTTC.

This chain connects TRBV10-3 to TRBJ2-3; 10 bases align to TRBD1. Germline V gene data show CDR1 as ENHRY and CDR2 as SYGVKD. The CDR3 is made up of 14 amino acids. J was trimmed by 5 bases and V by 6 bases; bases with no gene match: 5. The CDR3 DNA sequence: TGTGCCATCAGCCTCGACAGGGGGCGAGATACGCAGTATTTT. This gives the protein CAISLDRGRDTQYF.

V usage is TRBV5-8 and J usage is TRBJ1-2, with 9 bases identical to TRBD1. V was pared by 0 bases and J by 4 bases, with 4 bases of the junction left unmatched. CDR1 is SGHTS and CDR2 is YDEGEE in the germline V gene. This CDR3 comprises 15 residues. The CDR3 loop is CASSLVLTGGYGYTF. CDR3 bases: TGTGCCAGCAGCTTGGTTCTGACAGGGGGCTATGGCTACACCTTC.

This CDR3 reads CAWSIGAGRGETQYF. For the CDR3, the DNA is TGTGCCTGGAGTATAGGGGCGGGTCGCGGGGAGACCCAGTACTTC. V usage is TRBV30 and J usage is TRBJ2-5, with D perhaps being TRBD1 or TRBD2 (5 bases each). V lost 2 bases, J lost 5 bases, and 18 bases lay in between. CDR1 and CDR2 (germline): GTSNPN, SVGIG (reference sequence). This CDR3 has 15 amino acids.

The J gene is TRBJ2-7, the V gene TRBV19; 11 bases are a match to TRBD2. The germline V gene encodes CDR1 LNHDA and CDR2 SQIVND (reference sequence). V gave up 5 bases and J gave up 5 bases; unmatched junction bases: 8. The CDR3 sequence is 15 residues long. CDR3 nucleotides: TGTGCCAGTAGTCTACTAGCGGGAGTGAACGACGAGCAGTACTTC. The encoded protein is CASSLLAGVNDEQYF. The full variable domain, with the rest looked up from reference TRBV19 and TRBJ2-7, is DGGITQSPKYLFRKEGQNVTLSCEQNLNHDAMYWYRQDPGQGLRLIYYSQIVNDFQKGDIAEGYSVSREKKESFPLTVTSAQKNPTAFYLCASSLLAGVNDEQYFGPGTRLTVT.

The chain couples TRBV5-1 to TRBJ2-5; 9 positions match TRBD1. Germline V lookup: CDR1 SGHRS, CDR2 YFSETQ. CDR3 size: 17 residues. J was trimmed by 0 bases and V by 3 bases; bases with no gene match: 9. CDR3 nucleotide sequence: TGCGCCAGCAGCTCCGGGGGACAGGGCCAGTACCAAGAGACCCAGTACTTC. Residues: CASSSGGQGQYQETQYF.

The genes are TRBV7-3 and TRBJ2-3; D is possibly TRBD2 (5 bases). This CDR3 has 14 residues. Germline values: CDR1 SGHTA, CDR2 FQGTGA. V lost 2 bases, J lost 4 bases, and 10 bases lay in between. CDR3 nucleotides: TGTGCCAGCAGCTTATCAGCGGCTGCAGATACGCAGTATTTT. Its protein product is CASSLSAAADTQYF.

As concerns this clone: This sequence may be a read error, since a much larger clone differs from it by one base. The rearrangement uses TRBV2 and TRBJ2-7; TRBD1 agrees at 8 bases. The CDR3 is 14 residues long. Germline V CDR1 and CDR2: SNHLY, FYNNEI. V was pared by 7 bases and J by 0 bases, with 5 bases of the junction left unmatched. The DNA for the CDR3 is TGTGCCAGCACCCGACAGGGGACCTCCTACGAGCAGTACTTC. This translates into CASTRQGTSYEQYF.

The V call is TRBV7-2, the J call TRBJ2-1, with 16 bases identical to TRBD2. Germline CDR1 and CDR2: SGHTA and FQGNSA. V shed 4 bases, J shed 8 bases, and the junction held 5 bases outside the gene matches. The CDR3 is 16 residues long. Here the CDR3 DNA reads TGTGCCAGCAGCTCGGGACTAGCGGGAGGGTACGATGAGCAGTTCTTC. Protein: CASSSGLAGGYDEQFF.

The chain is built from TRBV5-4 and TRBJ2-1; a possible D gene is TRBD2 (6 bases). In germline, CDR1 is SGHNT, CDR2 YYREEE (reference sequence). The V and J ends lost 2 bases and 6 bases respectively, with 12 bases between them. CDR3 length: 14 amino acids. The CDR3 nucleotides are TGTGCCAGCAGCTTAGGGACTTTTGGCAATGAGCAGTTCTTC. This gives the protein CASSLGTFGNEQFF.

The rearrangement uses TRBV4-1 and TRBJ2-7; 7 bases align to TRBD1. Per the germline V gene, CDR1 is MGHRA and CDR2 is YSYEKL. V was clipped by 1 base and J by 4 bases; unmatched bases: 7. This CDR3 is built from 15 residues. The CDR3 reads CASSQARQGFYEQYF. The CDR3 coding sequence is TGCGCCAGCAGCCAAGCCCGACAGGGTTTTTACGAGCAGTACTTC.

The chain combines TRBV10-3 with TRBJ1-6; no reliable D call. The CDR3 contains 13 residues. V was cut by 3 bases and J by 3 bases, with 3 bases left in between. The germline CDR1 and CDR2 sequences are ENHRY and SYGVKD. CDR3 protein: CAISDGYNSPLHF. As DNA, the CDR3 is TGTGCCATCAGTGACGGCTATAATTCACCCCTCCACTTT.

This chain joins TRBV10-3 and TRBJ2-3, with D unresolved. CDR1 ENHRY and CDR2 SYGVKD come from the germline V gene. The CDR3 spans 15 residues. Trimming cost V 5 bases and J 4 bases, with 16 bases left between them. CDR3 region: CAISRVKKGPDTQYF. CDR3 nucleotides: TGTGCCATCAGTAGGGTCAAGAAGGGCCCAGATACGCAGTATTTT.

This clone occurred once. A clone one base away is much larger, so this may be a read error. This rearrangement joins TRBV9 to TRBJ2-2; D possibly corresponds to TRBD1 (5 bases). This CDR3 contains 14 residues. V shed 6 bases and J shed 0 bases, with 9 bases lying between them. In germline, CDR1 is SGDLS, CDR2 YYNGEE. CDR3 loop: CASTGQTNTGELFF. CDR3 nucleotide sequence: TGTGCCAGCACCGGACAAACGAACACCGGGGAGCTGTTTTTT.

V is TRBV5-6 and J is TRBJ1-1; D is unresolved. This CDR3 comprises 16 residues. Germline-derived CDR1 and CDR2 are SGHDT and YYEEEE. Trimming shortened V by 0 bases and J by 2 bases, and 14 bases separated the two germline ends. The CDR3 is CASSLVGLLSNTEAFF. The CDR3 nucleotides are TGTGCCAGCAGCTTGGTCGGCCTGCTGTCTAACACTGAAGCTTTCTTT.

V usage is TRBV9 and J usage is TRBJ2-3; the match to TRBD1 covers 9 bases. Germline values: CDR1 SGDLS, CDR2 YYNGEE. V lost 4 bases and J lost 7; bases outside the gene matches: 10. The CDR3 has 15 residues. The CDR3 loop reads CASSPQTGGENTQYF. The CDR3 nucleotides read TGTGCCAGCAGCCCCCAGACAGGGGGGGAGAATACGCAGTATTTT.

The chain carries TRBV27 and TRBJ2-1; unclear D gene. From germline, CDR1 is MNHEY and CDR2 SMNVEV (reference sequence). The V and J ends lost 6 bases and 5 bases respectively, with 11 bases between them. The CDR3 runs to 13 residues. The CDR3 sequence is CASRWNVHNEQFF. CDR3 sequence (DNA): TGTGCCAGCAGATGGAATGTCCACAATGAGCAGTTCTTC.

The V gene is TRBV7-9, the J gene TRBJ2-5, with D uncertain. V lost 2 bases, J lost 3 bases, and 7 bases lay in between. The CDR3 sequence is 13 residues long. The germline CDR1 and CDR2 sequences are SEHNR and FQNEAQ (reference sequence). DNA of the CDR3: TGTGCCAGCAGCTTAATGGCAGAAGAGACCCAGTACTTC. It encodes CASSLMAEETQYF. Supplemented by reference TRBV7-9 and TRBJ2-5, the full variable domain reads DTGVSQNPRHKITKRGQNVTFRCDPISEHNRLYWYRQTLGQGPEFLTYFQNEAQLEKSRLLSDRFSAERPKGSFSTLEIQRTEQGDSAMYLCASSLMAEETQYFGPGTRLLVL.